Presented here are 19 T cell receptor beta chains from one specimen sequenced in a study of PD-1 blockade in classical Hodgkin lymphoma. Each and every patient relapsed after autologous stem cell transplantation, and patients got differing brentuximab vedotin exposure. Profiled with immunoSEQ multiplex PCR; TCRdb holds only in-frame clones, not every one. Of around 70,000 clones in the sample, about two thirds were seen once. Sequencing was performed on peripheral blood mononuclear cells (PBMCs), taken before the second cycle of nivolumab. Source of these receptors: a human donor with classical Hodgkin lymphoma.

The chain uses TRBV6-5 and TRBJ2-2; 9 bases align to TRBD2. This CDR3 comprises 16 residues. Germline V CDR1 and CDR2: MNHEY, SVGAGI. The ends lost 0 bases at V and 7 bases at J; junction bases unmatched: 6. The CDR3 spells CASSYSSGGRSGELFF. The CDR3 region has the DNA TGTGCCAGCAGTTACTCCAGCGGGGGGAGGAGCGGGGAGCTGTTTTTT.

The chain combines TRBV5-6 with TRBJ2-3; D unresolved. Germline-derived CDR1 and CDR2 are SGHDT and YYEEEE. The CDR3 totals 15 residues. V was trimmed by 4 bases and J by 2 bases, leaving 14 bases between them. CDR3 sequence reads: CASSGQGGLTDTQYF. The CDR3 DNA is TGTGCCAGCAGCGGCCAAGGCGGCCTCACAGATACGCAGTATTTT.

This clone occurred a few times. The genes are TRBV5-1 and TRBJ1-6, with D uncertain. The V and J ends lost 3 bases and 6 bases respectively, with 10 bases between them. Per germline, CDR1 SGHRS and CDR2 YFSETQ. This CDR3 spans 14 amino acids. Written as DNA, the CDR3 is TGCGCCAGCAGCTCGGACGCAGCTAATTCACCCCTCCACTTT. It translates to CASSSDAANSPLHF.

V usage is TRBV5-1 and J usage is TRBJ1-1; D gene ambiguous. V was cut by 0 bases and J by 4 bases, with 10 bases left in between. CDR3 length equals 14 residues. Germline-derived CDR1 and CDR2 are SGHRS and YFSETQ. Here the CDR3 reads CASSLAVSGTEAFF. CDR3 nucleotides: TGCGCCAGCAGCTTGGCAGTCTCCGGCACTGAAGCTTTCTTT.

This clone was counted many times. The chain uses TRBV27 and TRBJ2-2, with D possibly TRBD1 on 5 matching bases. Trimming pared 7 bases from V and 6 bases from J, leaving 9 bases between. The CDR3 runs to 12 residues. Germline CDR1 and CDR2: MNHEY and SMNVEV (reference sequence). The CDR3 sequence is CASKGWAGELFF. For the CDR3, the DNA is TGTGCCAGCAAGGGGTGGGCCGGGGAGCTGTTTTTT.

The rearrangement uses TRBV5-6 and TRBJ1-2; possible D gene TRBD1, 6 bases. The CDR3 loop spans 15 amino acids. Trimming took off 2 bases at V and 0 bases at J, with 11 bases between the two ends. From germline, CDR1 is SGHDT and CDR2 YYEEEE. The chain's CDR3 is CASSLGPGANYGYTF. DNA for the CDR3: TGTGCCAGCAGCTTAGGTCCAGGGGCTAACTATGGCTACACCTTC.

The chain joins TRBV5-1 to TRBJ2-2; 7 bases agree with TRBD1. V was pared by 4 bases and J by 1 base, with 7 bases of the junction left unmatched. Germline-derived CDR1 and CDR2 are SGHRS and YFSETQ. The CDR3 sequence is 16 residues long. This chain's CDR3 is CASSQRTGENTGELFF. The CDR3 bases are TGCGCCAGCAGCCAACGGACAGGCGAGAACACCGGGGAGCTGTTTTTT. Combining the CDR3 with reference TRBV5-1 and TRBJ2-2 gives the whole variable domain KAGVTQTPRYLIKTRGQQVTLSCSPISGHRSVSWYQQTPGQGLQFLFEYFSETQRNKGNFPGRFSGRQFSNSRSEMNVSTLELGDSALYLCASSQRTGENTGELFFGEGSRLTVL.

This chain links TRBV5-1 with TRBJ1-2; 10 nucleotides align to TRBD1. CDR3 length: 14 residues. The V and J ends lost 0 bases and 4 bases, in that order; junction bases with no gene match: 0. Germline-derived CDR1 and CDR2 are SGHRS and YFSETQ. The CDR3 region is CASSLGTGGYGYTF. The CDR3, as DNA: TGCGCCAGCAGCTTGGGGACAGGGGGCTATGGCTACACCTTC.

This clone was seen once. V is TRBV7-3 and J is TRBJ1-1; D is undetermined. Deletions cut 5 bases from V and 7 bases from J, with 20 bases between. CDR1 is SGHTA, CDR2 FQGTGA, per germline. The CDR3 runs 15 residues. The CDR3 DNA is TGTGCCAGCAGCCCCAGAGGCAGTGGACCGGTTGAAGCTTTCTTT. Its protein is CASSPRGSGPVEAFF.

V and J are TRBV10-2 and TRBJ2-5, with 15 positions matching TRBD2. V lost 5 bases and J lost 1; bases outside the gene matches: 5. Germline lookup yields CDR1 WSHSY and CDR2 SAAADI. CDR3 length: 17 residues. In nucleotides, the CDR3 is TGCGCCAGCAGTTGGACTAGCGGGAGGGCCTTCCAAGAGACCCAGTACTTC. Translation: CASSWTSGRAFQETQYF.

The chain combines TRBV27 with TRBJ1-2; 9 bases fit TRBD1. Germline V gene data show CDR1 as MNHEY and CDR2 as SMNVEV (reference sequence). The CDR3 runs 12 residues. The V segment lost 5 bases and the J segment 9 bases; nucleotides outside the gene matches: 4. DNA of the CDR3: TGTGCCAGCAGTCCGGACAGGGGAAGCTACACCTTC. It encodes CASSPDRGSYTF.

This clone was observed once. V gene TRBV6-1 combines with J gene TRBJ2-2; a possible D gene is TRBD2 (5 bases). The CDR3 length is 12 residues. CDR1 and CDR2 from the germline V gene are MNHNS and SASEGT. V was cut by 6 bases and J by 8 bases, with 10 bases left in between. The CDR3 sequence is CASRLAAGELFF. As DNA, the CDR3 is TGTGCCAGCAGGCTAGCTGCTGGGGAGCTGTTTTTT.

The rearrangement uses TRBV5-6 and TRBJ2-7, with 10 bases lining up with TRBD1. This CDR3 region has 14 residues. The V gene's germline CDR1 is SGHDT and CDR2 YYEEEE. Losses at the gene ends were 4 bases for V and 3 bases for J; bases not matched to a gene: 4. This CDR3 is CASSPGTGVYEQYF. As DNA, the CDR3 is TGTGCCAGCAGCCCCGGGACAGGGGTCTACGAGCAGTACTTC.

The chain combines TRBV20-1 with TRBJ1-4, with 7 bases that match TRBD1. The CDR3 loop spans 11 amino acids. Germline lookup yields CDR1 DFQATT and CDR2 SNEGSKA (reference sequence). V was clipped by 5 bases and J by 8 bases; unmatched bases: 2. The CDR3, as DNA: TGCAGTGCTTTCAGGGGGGAAAAACTGTTTTTT. Amino acid sequence: CSAFRGEKLFF.

The rearrangement links TRBV7-9 to TRBJ2-7; D not resolved. Germline V gene data show CDR1 as SEHNR and CDR2 as FQNEAQ (reference sequence). V was cut by 5 bases and J by 1 base, with 15 bases left in between. The CDR3 consists of 15 residues. As DNA, the CDR3 is TGTGCCAGCAGCCCGGACGGCATCTCTTCCTACGAGCAGTACTTC. It encodes CASSPDGISSYEQYF.

The chain joins TRBV7-8 to TRBJ1-1; D unclear. Germline V gene data show CDR1 as SGHVS and CDR2 as FQNEAQ. V gave up 6 bases and J gave up 2 bases, with 10 bases separating them. This CDR3 has 13 residues. CDR3 in DNA: TGTGCCAGCAGAAAAGAGGGAAACACTGAAGCTTTCTTT. Its protein product is CASRKEGNTEAFF.

The chain is built from TRBV19 and TRBJ1-1; no clear D. This CDR3 is built from 15 residues. Trimming left V 7 bases short and J 2 bases short, with 17 bases between. The germline V gene has CDR1 LNHDA and CDR2 SQIVND (reference sequence). CDR3 residues: CASKISEFLNTEAFF. CDR3 DNA: TGTGCCAGTAAGATTTCCGAGTTTTTAAACACTGAAGCTTTCTTT.

This clone was counted between two and nine times. This chain links TRBV9 with TRBJ1-2; D is perhaps TRBD1 (5 bases). This CDR3 is built from 12 residues. Germline CDR1 is SGDLS and CDR2 is YYNGEE. V lost 3 bases to trimming and J lost 5 bases, with 8 bases between them. In DNA, the CDR3 is TGTGCCAGCAGCGGAGGGGCATATGGCTACACCTTC. It translates to CASSGGAYGYTF.

The chain couples TRBV2 to TRBJ2-3, with TRBD2 matching 8 bases. The ends lost 6 bases at V and 1 base at J; junction bases unmatched: 6. Germline values: CDR1 SNHLY, CDR2 FYNNEI. The CDR3 sequence is 15 residues long. The CDR3 sequence is CASSRLASGTDTQYF. The DNA of the CDR3 is TGTGCCAGCAGCAGACTAGCGTCGGGCACAGATACGCAGTATTTT. Based on the CDR3 plus reference TRBV2 and TRBJ2-3, the full variable domain is EPEVTQTPSHQVTQMGQEVILRCVPISNHLYFYWYRQILGQKVEFLVSFYNNEISEKSEIFDDQFSVERPDGSNFTLKIRSTKLEDSAMYFCASSRLASGTDTQYFGPGTRLTVL.